The rows below give T cell receptor beta chains drawn from one sample of a study of cytomegalovirus exposure and HLA in healthy donors. Sequencing used immunoSEQ multiplex PCR; TCRdb keeps in-frame clones, though not all of them. The data contain some 150,000 clones, about 83% of them singletons. The sequenced sample consisted of PBMCs. All receptors come from a woman in her twenties or thirties in good health and CMV-seronegative. Both conserved end residues are part of each CDR3. A D gene is named only where the DNA matches it firmly.

>TRBJ2-1|TRBV5-4|TRBD2
CASSPPGGNEQFF
>TRBJ1-6|TRBV30|NA
CAWSSLGAANSPLHF
>TRBJ2-2|TRBV5-1|TRBD2
CASWPSGGGTGELFF
>TRBJ2-2|TRBV15|TRBD1
CATSRDYPGQFNTGELFF
>TRBJ2-3|TRBV9|NA
CASSAILGSDTQYF
>TRBJ2-1|TRBV23-1|TRBD2
CASSQRPATSGGVRYNEQFF
>TRBJ1-5|TRBV2|TRBD1
CASRKEQGDNQPQHF
>TRBJ2-5|TRBV2|TRBD2
CASSEWAGGETQYF
>TRBJ2-3|TRBV30|NA
CAWSLKGRLRTDTQYF
>TRBJ1-2|TRBV29-1|TRBD1
CSVVSPGQGSYGYTF
>TRBJ2-3|TRBV27|NA
CASTFVGGQDTQYF
>TRBJ2-2|TRBV6-1|TRBD1
CASSVPGQGNTGELFF
>TRBJ1-1|TRBV19|NA
CASSPRGLRNTEAFF
>TRBJ2-2|TRBV12-5|NA
CASGLDTGSTGELFF
>TRBJ1-2|TRBV7-2|NA
CASSMGRGPFYGYTF
>TRBJ2-3|TRBV5-1|NA
CASSSNPTTSTDTQYF
>TRBJ1-1|TRBV5-6|NA
CASSFEQGGMNTEAFF
>TRBJ2-2|TRBV13|TRBD1
CASSPQGTGSNTGELFF
>TRBJ2-7|TRBV5-1|TRBD1
CASSWTTGPKLREQYF
>TRBJ1-4|TRBV15|TRBD1
CATREDRENEKLFF
>TRBJ1-6|TRBV2|TRBD1
CASSNPGGTRSPLHF
>TRBJ2-2|TRBV20-1|NA
CSARWGVELFF
>TRBJ2-6|TRBV5-1|NA
CASSLAPTAQGLWGANVLTF
>TRBJ2-7|TRBV2|TRBD2
CASKISGPSRGGQYF
>TRBJ1-2|TRBV12-5|NA
CASGLLTDSANYGYTF
>TRBJ1-4|TRBV6-6|NA
CASSYLREVLNEKLFF
>TRBJ2-5|TRBV6-1|NA
CASSEQGFRETQYF
>TRBJ2-7|TRBV25-1|NA
CASSDPRGTSRNYEQYF
>TRBJ1-2|TRBV9|NA
CASGGPYGYTF
>TRBJ1-1|TRBV7-9|NA
CASRTTGSRNTEAFF
>TRBJ2-2|TRBV30|NA
CAWSVRGTGELFF
>TRBJ2-5|TRBV2|TRBD2
CASTEVRGGETQYF
>TRBJ1-6|TRBV5-1|NA
CASSFAGPGYNSPLHF
>TRBJ2-7|TRBV5-5|NA
CASSPLGEAYEQYF
>TRBJ2-1|TRBV2|TRBD2
CASSGPRGAGNEQFF
>TRBJ2-7|TRBV5-1|NA
CASSLLSDYEQYF
>TRBJ2-7|TRBV5-1|NA
CASTEGTSYEQYF
>TRBJ1-1|TRBV11-2|TRBD1
CASSLGQGNTEAFF
>TRBJ1-5|TRBV4-3|NA
CASSQDYQIRNQPQHF
>TRBJ2-7|TRBV19|TRBD2
CASKASGGERWEQYF
>TRBJ2-7|TRBV19|NA
CASSYRGGEQYF
>TRBJ1-5|TRBV27|NA
CASSPLSGGYQPQHF
>TRBJ2-1|TRBV7-6|NA
CASSVTQGRNEQFF